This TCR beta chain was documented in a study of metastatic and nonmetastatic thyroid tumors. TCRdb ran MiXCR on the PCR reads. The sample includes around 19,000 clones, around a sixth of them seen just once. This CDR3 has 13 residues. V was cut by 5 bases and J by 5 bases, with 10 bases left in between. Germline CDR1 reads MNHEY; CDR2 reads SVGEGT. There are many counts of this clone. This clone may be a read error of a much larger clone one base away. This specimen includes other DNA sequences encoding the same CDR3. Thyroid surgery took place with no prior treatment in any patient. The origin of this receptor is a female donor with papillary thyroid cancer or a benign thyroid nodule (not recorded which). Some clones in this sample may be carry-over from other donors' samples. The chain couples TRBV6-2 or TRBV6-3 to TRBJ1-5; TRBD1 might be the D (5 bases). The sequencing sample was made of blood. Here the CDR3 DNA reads TGTGCCAGCAGTCAGACAGAGCATCAGCCCCAGCATTTT. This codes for CASSQTEHQPQHF.